Listed below are T cell receptor beta chains from one sample, sequenced in a study of shared clonotypes between healthy human individuals. TCRdb keeps only in-frame clones here, not all; method: immunoSEQ multiplex PCR. Among 2 million to 2.5 million clones, 90% to 95% were seen once, and the ten largest hold roughly 0.13%. The material sequenced was naive CD4+ T cells sorted from blood. The receptors come from a man between 18 and 35 years old in good health. The CDR3 runs from the conserved cysteine through the conserved F or W. A D gene is named only where the DNA matches it firmly. The size entry is marked missing in some rows and otherwise reads once, few, many or a size class.

abundance | j_gene | d_gene | v_gene | len | CDR3aa | CDR3nt
- | TRBJ1-1 | - | TRBV6-6 | 14 | CASSYVATNTEAFF | TGTGCCAGCAGTTACGTGGCTACGAACACTGAAGCTTTCTTT
- | TRBJ1-2 | - | TRBV30 | 13 | CAWSPQGNYGYTF | TGTGCCTGGAGTCCTCAGGGAAACTATGGCTACACCTTC
- | TRBJ2-5 | - | TRBV6-6 | 15 | CASRSYGPGGETQYF | TGTGCCAGCAGATCCTACGGACCCGGAGGCGAGACCCAGTACTTC
- | TRBJ2-3 | - | TRBV4-3 | 16 | CASSQEAGSGTDTQYF | TGCGCCAGCAGCCAAGAGGCAGGTAGCGGCACAGATACGCAGTATTTT
- | TRBJ2-7 | - | TRBV18 | 13 | CASSPYSSYEQYF | TGTGCCAGCTCACCGTACAGCTCCTACGAGCAGTACTTC
- | TRBJ2-7 | TRBD1 | TRBV2 | 14 | CASTRDRGPREQYF | TGTGCCAGCACCAGGGACAGGGGGCCTCGCGAGCAGTACTTC
once | TRBJ2-7 | - | TRBV30 | 12 | CAWGGQAYEQYF | TGTGCCTGGGGGGGACAAGCCTACGAGCAGTACTTC
- | TRBJ2-5 | TRBD1 | TRBV5-1 | 15 | CASSFYRDRDETQYF | TGCGCCAGCAGCTTCTACCGGGACAGGGATGAGACCCAGTACTTC
- | TRBJ2-7 | - | TRBV19 | 12 | CASSTAKGRQYF | TGTGCCAGTAGTACAGCGAAGGGAAGGCAGTACTTC
- | TRBJ2-2 | - | TRBV14 | 16 | CASSRAGRKTTGELFF | TGTGCCAGCAGCCGAGCAGGACGGAAGACCACCGGGGAGCTGTTTTTT
- | TRBJ2-7 | - | TRBV7-9 | 14 | CASSPVSGAYEQYF | TGTGCCAGCAGCCCCGTATCCGGTGCCTACGAGCAGTACTTC
- | TRBJ2-7 | TRBD2 | TRBV7-8 | 15 | CASSLGTSGSREQYF | TGTGCCAGCAGCCTTGGGACTAGCGGGAGTAGGGAGCAGTACTTC
- | TRBJ1-5 | - | TRBV15 | 14 | CATSGTGPGQPQHF | TGTGCCACCAGCGGGACGGGTCCTGGGCAGCCCCAGCATTTT
- | TRBJ2-5 | TRBD2 | TRBV6-1 | 16 | CASSVGTGLAEETQYF | TGTGCCAGCAGTGTCGGAACGGGACTAGCGGAAGAGACCCAGTACTTC
- | TRBJ2-7 | - | TRBV27 | 15 | CASSLGQGNYGEQYF | TGTGCCAGCAGTTTAGGGCAGGGGAATTACGGCGAGCAGTACTTC
- | TRBJ2-3 | - | TRBV19 | 13 | CASSSGVTDTQYF | TGTGCCAGTAGTAGCGGGGTCACAGATACGCAGTATTTT
- | TRBJ2-3 | TRBD1 | TRBV5-8 | 16 | CASSRGQGAVADTQYF | TGTGCCAGCAGCCGCGGACAGGGGGCGGTAGCAGATACGCAGTATTTT
- | TRBJ1-5 | - | TRBV4-1 | 17 | CASSQGLARSINQPQHF | TGCGCCAGCAGCCAAGGTTTAGCCAGGTCGATAAATCAGCCCCAGCATTTT
- | TRBJ2-5 | TRBD2 | TRBV29-1 | 14 | CSGTGLAGQETQYF | TGCAGCGGGACCGGACTAGCGGGGCAAGAGACCCAGTACTTC
once | TRBJ2-2 | - | TRBV7-2 | 12 | CAGNFRTGELFF | TGTGCCGGCAACTTTAGGACCGGGGAGCTGTTTTTT
- | TRBJ2-1 | TRBD2 | TRBV7-9 | 14 | CASTASGGYNEQFF | TGTGCCAGCACTGCTAGCGGGGGTTATAATGAGCAGTTCTTC
- | TRBJ1-5 | - | TRBV30 | 17 | CAWSLPTPGTRDQPQHF | TGTGCCTGGAGTCTTCCCACCCCCGGGACAAGAGATCAGCCCCAGCATTTT
- | TRBJ2-7 | TRBD1 | TRBV27 | 17 | CASSLRRSRDRAYEQYF | TGTGCCAGCAGTTTACGCCGGAGCCGGGACAGGGCCTACGAGCAGTACTTC
- | TRBJ2-5 | - | TRBV18 | 12 | CASSPIRETQYF | TGTGCCAGCTCACCAATACGAGAGACCCAGTACTTC
- | TRBJ2-7 | - | TRBV27 | 14 | CASSLGVPPGEQYF | TGTGCCAGCAGTTTAGGGGTTCCTCCGGGCGAGCAGTACTTC
- | TRBJ2-5 | TRBD2 | TRBV7-2 | 15 | CASSFSQRGGETQYF | TGTGCCAGCAGCTTTAGCCAGCGGGGTGGGGAGACCCAGTACTTC
- | TRBJ2-1 | - | TRBV7-2 | 14 | CASSSQRAGTEQFF | TGTGCCAGCAGCTCTCAGCGGGCCGGCACTGAGCAGTTCTTC
- | TRBJ1-2 | TRBD1 | TRBV5-6 | 13 | CASSDNRGHGYTF | TGTGCCAGCAGTGACAACAGGGGGCATGGCTACACCTTC
- | TRBJ2-1 | - | TRBV28 | 13 | CASSHQLGAEQFF | TGTGCCAGCAGCCACCAACTAGGGGCTGAGCAGTTCTTC
- | TRBJ2-7 | - | TRBV5-3 | 15 | CARSWKISLSYEQYF | TGTGCCAGAAGCTGGAAAATTTCACTTAGTTACGAGCAGTACTTC
- | TRBJ1-6 | - | TRBV30 | 15 | CAWRGRRPSDSPLHF | TGTGCCTGGAGAGGTCGACGGCCGTCGGATTCACCCCTCCACTTT
- | TRBJ2-1 | TRBD2 | TRBV5-4 | 15 | CATHLPGLAGEGMFF | TGTGCCACCCACCTCCCGGGACTAGCGGGAGAGGGAATGTTCTTC
- | TRBJ2-7 | - | TRBV29-1 | 13 | CSVELAGQYEQYF | TGCAGCGTTGAGTTGGCGGGGCAATACGAGCAGTACTTC
- | TRBJ2-7 | TRBD2 | TRBV7-6 | 15 | CASSTGTSGSYEQYF | TGTGCCAGCAGCACCGGGACTAGCGGGTCCTACGAGCAGTACTTC
- | TRBJ2-7 | - | TRBV11-2 | 13 | CASSPGQSYEQYF | TGTGCCAGCAGCCCAGGACAGTCCTACGAGCAGTACTTC
- | TRBJ1-5 | TRBD1 | TRBV6-1 | 13 | CASSEEAGTAQHF | TGTGCCAGCAGTGAAGAGGCTGGGACAGCCCAGCATTTT
- | TRBJ2-1 | - | TRBV5-1 | 14 | CASSLAVGGNEQFF | TGCGCCAGCAGCTTGGCTGTCGGTGGCAATGAGCAGTTCTTC
once | TRBJ2-1 | - | TRBV6-8 | 16 | CASSYSRLAPLNEQFF | TGTGCCAGCAGTTACTCGAGGCTAGCCCCCCTGAATGAGCAGTTCTTC
once | TRBJ2-7 | TRBD2 | TRBV6-5 | 15 | CASSPGLAISYEQYF | TGTGCCAGCAGCCCGGGACTAGCGATCTCCTACGAGCAGTACTTC
- | TRBJ2-3 | TRBD2 | TRBV10-3 | 16 | CAIRRVAGSTADTQYF | TGTGCCATCAGGAGGGTAGCGGGATCCACCGCAGATACGCAGTATTTT
- | TRBJ2-2 | - | TRBV5-1 | 15 | CASSLQSGYTGELFF | TGCGCCAGCAGCCTCCAGTCGGGGTACACCGGGGAGCTGTTTTTT
- | TRBJ2-1 | TRBD1 | TRBV5-1 | 14 | CASSSTPGQNEQFF | TGCGCCAGCAGCTCTACCCCGGGACAGAATGAGCAGTTCTTC
- | TRBJ2-5 | - | TRBV7-8 | 16 | CASSLGRVGGEETQYF | TGTGCCAGCAGCTTAGGGAGGGTAGGGGGAGAAGAGACCCAGTACTTC
- | TRBJ2-7 | - | TRBV6-5 | 14 | CASKTLGSAVEQYF | TGTGCCAGCAAGACACTGGGGTCTGCGGTTGAGCAGTACTTC
- | TRBJ1-2 | - | TRBV6-6 | 11 | CASSENYGYTF | TGTGCCAGTTCTGAAAACTATGGCTACACCTTC
- | TRBJ2-2 | TRBD1 | TRBV7-6 | 16 | CASSLEGQFLTGELFF | TGTGCCAGCAGCCTAGAGGGACAGTTCCTAACCGGGGAGCTGTTTTTT
- | TRBJ1-2 | - | TRBV28 | 14 | CASSLNSGNYGYTF | TGTGCCAGCAGTTTAAATTCAGGGAACTATGGCTACACCTTC
- | TRBJ1-2 | - | TRBV5-4 | 15 | CASSLAFGVNYGYTF | TGTGCCAGCAGCTTGGCCTTTGGGGTCAACTATGGCTACACCTTC
- | TRBJ1-5 | - | TRBV5-1 | 14 | CASSPTGGNQPQHF | TGCGCCAGCAGCCCGACGGGGGGCAATCAGCCCCAGCATTTT
- | TRBJ1-6 | - | TRBV27 | 14 | CASSFRTNNSPLHF | TGTGCCAGCAGTTTCAGGACCAATAATTCACCCCTCCACTTT
- | TRBJ1-2 | - | TRBV7-9 | 14 | CASSLENMGYGYTF | TGTGCCAGCAGCTTGGAAAATATGGGCTATGGCTACACCTTC
- | TRBJ1-4 | - | TRBV4-1 | 15 | CASSQNSGPNEKLFF | TGCGCCAGCAGCCAAAACAGCGGCCCTAATGAAAAACTGTTTTTT
- | TRBJ1-2 | TRBD1 | TRBV7-2 | 15 | CASSLQGAFGYGYTF | TGTGCCAGCAGCTTACAGGGGGCGTTTGGGTATGGCTACACCTTC
once | TRBJ2-2 | - | TRBV4-2 | 14 | CASSQPTEAGELFF | TGTGCCAGCAGCCAACCGACAGAGGCCGGGGAGCTGTTTTTT
- | TRBJ1-3 | - | TRBV5-1 | 15 | CASSSGAGIGNTIYF | TGCGCCAGCAGCTCCGGGGCGGGCATTGGAAACACCATATATTTT
- | TRBJ2-3 | TRBD1 | TRBV9 | 16 | CASSVWTGLGTDTQYF | TGTGCCAGCAGCGTTTGGACAGGGTTAGGTACAGATACGCAGTATTTT
- | TRBJ1-1 | - | TRBV25-1 | 14 | CASSELRDGDEAFF | TGTGCCAGCAGTGAACTCCGGGACGGGGATGAAGCTTTCTTT
once | TRBJ1-2 | - | TRBV19 | 13 | CASTIDARYGYTF | TGTGCCAGTACCATAGACGCTCGCTATGGCTACACCTTC